This T cell receptor beta chain emerged from a study of T cells in Graves' hyperthyroidism and ophthalmopathy. This CDR3 contains 14 residues. Per germline, CDR1 PRHDT and CDR2 FYEKMQ (reference sequence). V shed 0 bases and J shed 4 bases, with 9 bases lying between them. RNA transcripts yielded amplified TCR beta CDR3 regions. The study used the HTBI primer set for a first-round RT-PCR of the TCR CDR3. TCRdb reprocessed the multiplex PCR reads with MiXCR, giving one entry per CDR3 protein. This repertoire shows 400,000 to 600,000 distinct CDR3 sequences, less than 25% found once; its top ten account for 26%. This clonotype has a count of ten or more.

The TCR originated in a man between 18 and 35 years old with Graves' hyperthyroidism. The rearrangement uses TRBV13 and TRBJ1-2; TRBD1 is a possible D gene (5 bases). The sample taken for sequencing was blood. Here the CDR3 reads CASSLGRGAYGYTF. CDR3 coding DNA: TGTGCCAGCAGCTTAGGGCGTGGGGCCTATGGCTACACCTTC.